The next 5 T cell receptor beta chains were all read from a single sample in a study of blood T cells in healthy people across ages. Then a second PCR, running about 6 to 12 cycles, was carried out with a sample-barcoded 5' primer and a J-beta primer mix. TCRdb ran MiXCR on the 5' RACE reads and lists one entry per CDR3 protein. The table lists about 510,000 distinct CDR3 sequences, about 29% of them singletons, with approximately 3.6% in the top ten. These data were also reused for a study on T cells of mothers and their children.

The sample comprised blood. These receptors came from a boy aged 2-15 years in good health.

The chain couples TRBV5-1 to TRBJ2-5; TRBD1 might be the D (6 bases). The CDR3 runs to 17 residues. V shed 0 bases and J shed 2 bases, with 17 bases lying between them. CDR1 SGHRS and CDR2 YFSETQ come from the germline V gene. This CDR3 is CASSLDPPGATQETQYF. The CDR3 coding sequence is TGCGCCAGCAGCTTGGATCCGCCAGGGGCCACGCAAGAGACCCAGTACTTC.

This clonotype appeared a few times. The V gene is TRBV29-1, the J gene TRBJ2-7; 11 nucleotides line up with TRBD2. The CDR3 is made up of 15 amino acids. The germline gives CDR1 SQVTM, CDR2 ANQGSEA. V lost 6 bases to trimming and J lost 1 base; unmatched junction nucleotides: 8. The CDR3 spells CSVDGTSGNSYEQYF. CDR3 DNA sequence: TGCAGCGTGGACGGGACTAGCGGTAATTCCTACGAGCAGTACTTC.

The sample holds a few counts of this clonotype. The J gene is TRBJ1-4, the V gene TRBV20-1; TRBD1 matches 7 bases. J gave up 4 bases and V 5 bases, and 7 bases lay outside the gene matches. The CDR3 is 14 residues long. Per the germline V gene, CDR1 is DFQATT and CDR2 is SNEGSKA (reference sequence). CDR3 nucleotides: TGCAGTGCTTCCTCCGGGACAGTTAATGAAAAACTGTTTTTT. It specifies CSASSGTVNEKLFF.

This clonotype was seen more than once but under ten times. The chain uses TRBV10-2 and TRBJ2-1, with D maybe TRBD2 (6 bases). The length of the CDR3 is 12 residues. Germline V lookup: CDR1 WSHSY, CDR2 SAAADI. Deletions cut 8 bases from V and 4 bases from J, with 9 bases between. The CDR3 nucleotides are TGCGCCAGCCTAGCGCTGTACAATGAGCAGTTCTTC. Translated, it gives CASLALYNEQFF.

This clonotype showed up just once. The gene calls are TRBV5-1 and TRBJ2-1, with TRBD1 matching over 7 bases. Trimming cost V 3 bases and J 8 bases; bases outside gene matches: 8. This CDR3 is 14 amino acids long. Germline-derived CDR1 and CDR2 are SGHRS and YFSETQ. The CDR3 loop is CASSSGQSGDEQFF. The CDR3 DNA reads as TGCGCCAGCAGCTCGGGACAGTCCGGCGATGAGCAGTTCTTC.